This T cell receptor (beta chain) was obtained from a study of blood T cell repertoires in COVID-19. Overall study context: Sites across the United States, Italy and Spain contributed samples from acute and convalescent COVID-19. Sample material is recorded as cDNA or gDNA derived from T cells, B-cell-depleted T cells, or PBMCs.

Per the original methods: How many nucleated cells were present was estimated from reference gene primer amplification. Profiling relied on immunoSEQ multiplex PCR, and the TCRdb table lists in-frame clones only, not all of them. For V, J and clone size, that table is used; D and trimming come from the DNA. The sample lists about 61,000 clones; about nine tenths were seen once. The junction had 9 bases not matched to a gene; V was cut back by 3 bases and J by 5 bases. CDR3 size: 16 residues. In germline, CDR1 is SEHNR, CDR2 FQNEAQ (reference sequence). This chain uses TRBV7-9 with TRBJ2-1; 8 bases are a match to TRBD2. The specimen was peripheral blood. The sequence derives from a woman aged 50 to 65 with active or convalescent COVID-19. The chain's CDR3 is CASSLSLAGPNNEQFF. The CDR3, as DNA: TGTGCCAGCAGCTTGTCTTTAGCGGGGCCGAACAATGAGCAGTTCTTC.